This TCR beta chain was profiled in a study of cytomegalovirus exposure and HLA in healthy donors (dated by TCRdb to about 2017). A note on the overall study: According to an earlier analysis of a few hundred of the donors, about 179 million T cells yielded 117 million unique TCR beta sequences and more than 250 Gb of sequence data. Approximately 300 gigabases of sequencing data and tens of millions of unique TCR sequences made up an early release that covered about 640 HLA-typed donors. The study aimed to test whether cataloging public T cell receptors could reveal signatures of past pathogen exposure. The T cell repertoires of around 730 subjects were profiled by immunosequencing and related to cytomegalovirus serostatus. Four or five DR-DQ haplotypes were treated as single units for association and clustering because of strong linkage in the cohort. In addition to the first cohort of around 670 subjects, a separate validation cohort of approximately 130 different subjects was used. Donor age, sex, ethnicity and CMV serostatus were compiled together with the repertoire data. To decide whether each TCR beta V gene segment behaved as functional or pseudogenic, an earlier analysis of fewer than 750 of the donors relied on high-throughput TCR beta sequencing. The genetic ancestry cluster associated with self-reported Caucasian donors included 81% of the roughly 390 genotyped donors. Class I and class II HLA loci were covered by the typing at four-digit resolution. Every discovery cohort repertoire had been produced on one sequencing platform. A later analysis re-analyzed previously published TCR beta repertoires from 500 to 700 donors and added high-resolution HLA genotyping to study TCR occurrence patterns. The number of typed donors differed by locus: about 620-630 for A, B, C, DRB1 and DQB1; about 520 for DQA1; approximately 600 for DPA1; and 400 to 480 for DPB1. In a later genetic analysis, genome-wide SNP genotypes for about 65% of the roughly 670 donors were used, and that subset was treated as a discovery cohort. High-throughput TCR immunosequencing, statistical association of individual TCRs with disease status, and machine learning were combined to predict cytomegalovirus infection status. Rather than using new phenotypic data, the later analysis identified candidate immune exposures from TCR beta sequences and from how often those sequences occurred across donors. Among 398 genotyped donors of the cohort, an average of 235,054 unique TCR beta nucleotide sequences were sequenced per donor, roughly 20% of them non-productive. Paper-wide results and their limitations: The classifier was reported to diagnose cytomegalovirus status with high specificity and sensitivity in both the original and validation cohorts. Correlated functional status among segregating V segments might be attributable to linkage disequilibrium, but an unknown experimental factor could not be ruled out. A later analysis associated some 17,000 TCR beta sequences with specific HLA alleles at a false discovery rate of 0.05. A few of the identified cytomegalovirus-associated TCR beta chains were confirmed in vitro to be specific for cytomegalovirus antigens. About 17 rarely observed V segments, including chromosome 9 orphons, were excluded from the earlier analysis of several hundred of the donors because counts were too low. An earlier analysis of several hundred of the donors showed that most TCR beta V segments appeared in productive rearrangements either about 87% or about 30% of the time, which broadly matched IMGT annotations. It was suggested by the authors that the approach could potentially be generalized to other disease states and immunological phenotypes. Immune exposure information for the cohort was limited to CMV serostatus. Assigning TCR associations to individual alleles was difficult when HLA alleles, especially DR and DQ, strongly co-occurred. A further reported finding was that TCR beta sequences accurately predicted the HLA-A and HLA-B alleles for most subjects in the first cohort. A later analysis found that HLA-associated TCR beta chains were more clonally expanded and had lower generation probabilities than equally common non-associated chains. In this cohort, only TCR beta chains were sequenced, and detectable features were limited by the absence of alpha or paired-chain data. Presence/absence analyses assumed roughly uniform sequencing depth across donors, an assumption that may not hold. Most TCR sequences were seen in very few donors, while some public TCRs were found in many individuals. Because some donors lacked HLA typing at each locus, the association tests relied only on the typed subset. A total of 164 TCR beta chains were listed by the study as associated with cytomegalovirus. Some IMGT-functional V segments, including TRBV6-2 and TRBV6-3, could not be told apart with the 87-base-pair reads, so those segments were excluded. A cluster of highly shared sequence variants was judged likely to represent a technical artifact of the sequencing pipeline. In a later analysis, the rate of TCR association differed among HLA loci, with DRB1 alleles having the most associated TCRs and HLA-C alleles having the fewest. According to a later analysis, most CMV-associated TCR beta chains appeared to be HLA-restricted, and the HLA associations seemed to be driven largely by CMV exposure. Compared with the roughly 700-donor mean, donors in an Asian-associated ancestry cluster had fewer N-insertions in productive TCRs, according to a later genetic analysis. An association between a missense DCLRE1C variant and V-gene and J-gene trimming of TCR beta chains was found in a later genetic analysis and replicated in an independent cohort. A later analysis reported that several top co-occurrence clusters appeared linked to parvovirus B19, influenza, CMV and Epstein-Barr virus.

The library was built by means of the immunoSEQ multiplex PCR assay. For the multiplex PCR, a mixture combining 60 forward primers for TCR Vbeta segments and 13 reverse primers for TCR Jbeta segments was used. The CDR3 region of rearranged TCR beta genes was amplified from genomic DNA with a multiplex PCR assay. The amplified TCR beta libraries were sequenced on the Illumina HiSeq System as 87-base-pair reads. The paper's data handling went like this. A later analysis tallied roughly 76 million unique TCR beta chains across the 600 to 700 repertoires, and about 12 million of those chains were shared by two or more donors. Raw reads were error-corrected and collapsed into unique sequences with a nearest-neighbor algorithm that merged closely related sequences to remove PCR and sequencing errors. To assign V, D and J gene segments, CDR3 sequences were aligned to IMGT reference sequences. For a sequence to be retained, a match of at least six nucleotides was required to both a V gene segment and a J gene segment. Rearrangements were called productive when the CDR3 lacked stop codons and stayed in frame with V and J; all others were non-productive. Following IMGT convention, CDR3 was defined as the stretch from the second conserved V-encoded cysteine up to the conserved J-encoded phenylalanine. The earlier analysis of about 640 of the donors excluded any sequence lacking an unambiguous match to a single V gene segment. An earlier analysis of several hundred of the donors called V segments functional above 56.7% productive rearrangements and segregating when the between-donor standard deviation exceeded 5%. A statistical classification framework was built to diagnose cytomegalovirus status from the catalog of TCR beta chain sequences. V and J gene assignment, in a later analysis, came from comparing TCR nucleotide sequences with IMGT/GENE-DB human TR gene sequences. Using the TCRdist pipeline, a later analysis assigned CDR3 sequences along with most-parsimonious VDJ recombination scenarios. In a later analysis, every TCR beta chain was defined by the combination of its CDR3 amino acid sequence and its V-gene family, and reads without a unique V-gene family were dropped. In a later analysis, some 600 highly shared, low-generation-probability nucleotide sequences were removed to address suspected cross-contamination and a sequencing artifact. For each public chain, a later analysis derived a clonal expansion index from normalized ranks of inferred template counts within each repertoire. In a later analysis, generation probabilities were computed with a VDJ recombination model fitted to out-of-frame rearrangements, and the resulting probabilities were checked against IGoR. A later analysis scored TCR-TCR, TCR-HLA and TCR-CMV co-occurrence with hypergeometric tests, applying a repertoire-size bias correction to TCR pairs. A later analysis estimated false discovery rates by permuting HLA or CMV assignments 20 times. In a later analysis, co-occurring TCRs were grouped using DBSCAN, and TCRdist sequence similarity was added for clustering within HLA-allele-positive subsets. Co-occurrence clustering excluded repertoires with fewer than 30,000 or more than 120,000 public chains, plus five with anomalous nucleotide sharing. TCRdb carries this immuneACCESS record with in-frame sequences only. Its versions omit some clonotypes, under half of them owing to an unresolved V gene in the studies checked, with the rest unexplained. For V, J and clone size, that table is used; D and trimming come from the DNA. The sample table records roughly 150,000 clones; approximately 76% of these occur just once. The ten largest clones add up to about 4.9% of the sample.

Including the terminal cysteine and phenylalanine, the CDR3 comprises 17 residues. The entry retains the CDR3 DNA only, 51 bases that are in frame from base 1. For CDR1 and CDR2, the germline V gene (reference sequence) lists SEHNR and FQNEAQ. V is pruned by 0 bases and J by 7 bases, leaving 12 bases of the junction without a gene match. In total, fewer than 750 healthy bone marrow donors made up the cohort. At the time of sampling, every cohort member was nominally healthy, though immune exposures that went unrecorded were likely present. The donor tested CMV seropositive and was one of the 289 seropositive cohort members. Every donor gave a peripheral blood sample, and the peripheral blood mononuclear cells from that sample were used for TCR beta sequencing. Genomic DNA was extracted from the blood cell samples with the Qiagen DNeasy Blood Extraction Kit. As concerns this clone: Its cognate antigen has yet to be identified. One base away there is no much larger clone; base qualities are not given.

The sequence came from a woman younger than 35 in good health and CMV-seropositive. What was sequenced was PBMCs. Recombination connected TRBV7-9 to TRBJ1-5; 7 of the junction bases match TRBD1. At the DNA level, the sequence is TGTGCCAGCAGCTTAGCGGCCCCTCAGGGGGGAGGACAGCCCCAGCATTTT. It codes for CASSLAAPQGGGQPQHF.